This note documents a single T cell receptor beta chain sequence. The sample holds a few counts of this clonotype. Its antigen has not been determined. Base qualities are missing; no much larger clone stands one base away. Every donor in the study was a healthy Caucasian. The twin cohort comprised three pairs of female monozygotic twins, all aged roughly 18 to 30 years. Positive isolation kits from Invitrogen were used to isolate the CD4+ and CD8+ T cell populations. Receptors were amplified or captured by 5' RACE. Instrument used: Illumina HiSeq 2000. Template switching added a universal primer binding site, and the final cDNA carried a unique molecular identifier that allowed TCR cDNA molecules to be counted accurately. Specific primers in the conserved constant-segment region were used to synthesize first-strand cDNA for TCR alpha and beta chains. To control for contamination, every cDNA library carried two barcodes: a SMART-Mk sample barcode plus Illumina barcodes. Two successive PCR steps introduced TruSeq adapter sequences along with Illumina sample barcodes. TCR alpha and beta cDNA libraries were sequenced on the Illumina HiSeq platform with custom primers. For the original study's pipeline: MiGEC was used to process raw reads and extract unique molecular identifiers, and MiXCR was used to find CDR3 positions. For each individual, recombination models were inferred using an EM algorithm with the repgenHMM and IGoR tools. The analysis of shared clonotypes was done with the tcR package in R, with sharing normalized by the product of cloneset sizes. Out-of-frame nonproductive sequences were analyzed to study raw recombination free of thymic and clonal selection effects. TCRdb redid the processing of the public reads, applying fastp at Q25 and MiXCR, and retained in-frame beta chains. Entries that share a CDR3 protein sequence are merged under the most common genes and DNA. TCRdb, not the authors, supplied the V and J calls. For this sample there are approximately 350,000 distinct CDR3 sequences; 9% to 15% appear just once. The ten largest clonotypes hold 7.2% of the sample.

These data are taken from a study of identical twins (dated by TCRdb to about 2016). Turning to the overall study: To test whether fetal clonotypes persist, this study deep-sequenced TCR alpha and beta repertoires from monozygotic twins, from unrelated adults of various ages, and from cord blood. Replicate twin experiments were performed at different times using different library preparation protocols to rule out contamination. General conclusions and limits of the study: Abundant cord blood beta clonotypes carried fewer insertions; young adult naive repertoires showed a weaker similar trend, while memory repertoires showed none. In monozygotic twins, out-of-frame TCR alpha sharing was systematically underestimated by recombination models, although the models agreed with sharing between unrelated individuals. Conclusions relied on cross-sectional statistical analysis, since the same donors could not be followed over many years. Invariant T cells such as MAIT and iNKT could partly confound zero-insertion analyses, though diverse VJ usage argued against this for most clonotypes. The excess sharing between twins in beta out-of-frame sequences was weaker because fewer shared sequences reduced the signal-to-noise ratio. Compared with coincidental sharing between unrelated individuals, out-of-frame TCR alpha sequences shared between twins showed an excess of sequences with low generation probability.

The CDR3 contains 15 residues, cysteine and phenylalanine counted. Left in the record is the CDR3 DNA by itself, 45 bases read in frame from the first base. Via the germline V gene, CDR1 is SGDLS and CDR2 YYNGEE. Trimming costs V 3 bases and J 3 bases, and their ends lie 14 bases apart. The data were also submitted as part of a second study, on yellow fever vaccine responses in identical twins. The other study reports the following: The authors reported that the T cell response to vaccination in identical twins appeared partly convergent and partly personalized. The study precisely tracked vaccine-responding T cell clones in identical twins.

This TCR came from a woman in her late teens or twenties in good health. The sample was CD8+ T cells sorted from blood. The rearranged chain carries TRBV9 and TRBJ2-3, and possibly TRBD1, on 6 matching bases. The encoded CDR3 is CASSGEATGTDTQYF. The DNA sequence reads TGTGCCAGCAGCGGAGAGGCCACAGGGACAGATACGCAGTATTTT.